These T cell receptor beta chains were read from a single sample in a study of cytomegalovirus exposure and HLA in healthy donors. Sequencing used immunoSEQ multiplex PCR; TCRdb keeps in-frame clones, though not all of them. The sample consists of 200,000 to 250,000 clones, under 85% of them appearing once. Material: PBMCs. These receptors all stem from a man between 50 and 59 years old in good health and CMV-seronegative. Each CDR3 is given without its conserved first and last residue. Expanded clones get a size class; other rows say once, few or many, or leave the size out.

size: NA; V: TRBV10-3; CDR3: AISSQTGFAEQY
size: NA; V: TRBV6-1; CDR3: ASSTGFSGNTIY
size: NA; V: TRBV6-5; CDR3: ASSYSGTSGSYEQY
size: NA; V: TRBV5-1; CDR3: ASSSGTVLTEAF
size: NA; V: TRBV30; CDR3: AWKYSATGELF
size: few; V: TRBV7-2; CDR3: ASSRSFRLEEAETQY
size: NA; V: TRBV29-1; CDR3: SVRDSNTGELF
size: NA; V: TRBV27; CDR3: ASSSRLTTGDNQPQH
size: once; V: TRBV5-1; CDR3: ASSLSAGANVLT
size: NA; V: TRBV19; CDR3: ASSNRQGVGNTIY
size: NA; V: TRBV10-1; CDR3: ASSLPAGEQF
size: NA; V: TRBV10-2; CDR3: ASSESWDRGHEQY
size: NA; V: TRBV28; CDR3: ASSLRGTYEQY
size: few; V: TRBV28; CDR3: ASSFPLSDTQY
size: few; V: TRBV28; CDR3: ASHPGGIKEKLF
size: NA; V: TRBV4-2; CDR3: ASSQDVGTIPYEQY
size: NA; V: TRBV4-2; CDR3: ASSLTRDRGNTIY
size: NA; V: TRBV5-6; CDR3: ASSWAGSYEQY
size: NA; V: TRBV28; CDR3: ASRGTGLNEKLF
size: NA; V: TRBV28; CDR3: ASGTGTRNTEAF
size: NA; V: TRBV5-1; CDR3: ASSSDFLGADEQF
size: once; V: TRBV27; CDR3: ASSPWTGGAGNIQY
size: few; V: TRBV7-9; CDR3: ASSSTGVKF
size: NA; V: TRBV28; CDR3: ASSLLAYTQY
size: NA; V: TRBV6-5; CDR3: ASSADRGNQPQH
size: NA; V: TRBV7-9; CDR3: ASSFNSLNTEAF
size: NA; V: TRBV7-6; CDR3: ASSLERGPDTQY
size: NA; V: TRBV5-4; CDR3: ASSLSLAGGVETQY
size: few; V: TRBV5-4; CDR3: ASSPGSPLNEQF
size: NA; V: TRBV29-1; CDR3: SVEDPLPTAEGRTYNEQF
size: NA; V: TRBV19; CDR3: ASSIPPGAGANVLT